The clone carrying this T cell receptor (beta chain) has at least ten counts. Its antigen is undetermined. The data were obtained in a study of T cell repertoires in cytomegalovirus infection. Study-level information: Use of recently identified HLA-C-restricted and well-studied HLA-B-restricted CMV epitopes was part of the study. CMV infection together with matching HLA type was indicated by public TCR beta signatures. Overall study findings and caveats: Ex vivo, HLA-C-restricted CMV-specific TCR beta clonotypes prevailed over the rest of the response.

MiXCR, run by TCRdb on the reads, gives a single entry per CDR3 protein. The table has approximately 910,000 distinct CDR3 sequences, about a third seen once. This specimen was cultured CD8+ T cells from PBMCs, taken from culture after CMV antigen stimulation. This clonotype originated in a human donor in good health (CMV status not recorded). Some clones in this sample may be carry-over from other donors' samples.

CDR3 DNA sequence: TGTGCCAGCAGCCCGACAGGGCATCAAGAGACCCAGTACTTC. Its translation: CASSPTGHQETQYF. The rearrangement uses TRBV7-2 and TRBJ2-5; 7 bases fit TRBD1. Germline CDR1 SGHTA, CDR2 FQGNSA. Germline trimming cut 5 bases from V and 2 bases from J; bases unmatched to any gene: 5. The CDR3 extends over 14 amino acids.